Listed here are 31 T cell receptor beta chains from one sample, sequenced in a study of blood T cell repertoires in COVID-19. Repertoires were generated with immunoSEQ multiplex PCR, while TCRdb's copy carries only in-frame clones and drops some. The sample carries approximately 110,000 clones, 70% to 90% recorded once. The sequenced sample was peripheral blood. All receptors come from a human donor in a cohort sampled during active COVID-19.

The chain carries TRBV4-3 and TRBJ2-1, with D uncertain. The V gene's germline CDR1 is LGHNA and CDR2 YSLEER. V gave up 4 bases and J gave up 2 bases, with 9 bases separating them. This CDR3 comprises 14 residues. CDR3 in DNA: TGCGCCAGCAGCCCGGAGACTGCCTACAATGAGCAGTTCTTC. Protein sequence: CASSPETAYNEQFF.

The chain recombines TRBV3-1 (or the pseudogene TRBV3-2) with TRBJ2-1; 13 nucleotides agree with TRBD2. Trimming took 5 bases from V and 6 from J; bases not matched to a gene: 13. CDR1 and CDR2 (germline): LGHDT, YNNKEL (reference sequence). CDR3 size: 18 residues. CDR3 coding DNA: TGTGCCAGCAGCGCCCGCGGCCTGGGACTAGCGGGACCCAATGAGCAGTTCTTC. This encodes CASSARGLGLAGPNEQFF.

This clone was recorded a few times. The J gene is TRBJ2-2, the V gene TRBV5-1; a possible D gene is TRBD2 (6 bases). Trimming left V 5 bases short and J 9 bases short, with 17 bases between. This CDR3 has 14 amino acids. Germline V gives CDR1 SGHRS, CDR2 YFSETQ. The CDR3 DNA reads TGCGCCAGCAGACGGGACTCTGGGCCGCGGGAGCTGTTTTTT. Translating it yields CASRRDSGPRELFF. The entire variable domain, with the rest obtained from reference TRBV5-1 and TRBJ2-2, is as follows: KAGVTQTPRYLIKTRGQQVTLSCSPISGHRSVSWYQQTPGQGLQFLFEYFSETQRNKGNFPGRFSGRQFSNSRSEMNVSTLELGDSALYLCASRRDSGPRELFFGEGSRLTVL.

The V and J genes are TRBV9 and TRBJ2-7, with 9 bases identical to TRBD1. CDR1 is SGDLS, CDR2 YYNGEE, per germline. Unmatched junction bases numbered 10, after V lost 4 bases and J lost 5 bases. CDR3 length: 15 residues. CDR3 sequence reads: CASSRTGTGLNEQYF. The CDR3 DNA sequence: TGTGCCAGCAGCCGAACCGGGACAGGGCTGAACGAGCAGTACTTC.

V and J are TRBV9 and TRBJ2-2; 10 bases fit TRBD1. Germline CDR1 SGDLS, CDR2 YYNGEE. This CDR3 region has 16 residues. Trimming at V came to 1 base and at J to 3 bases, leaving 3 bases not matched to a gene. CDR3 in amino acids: CASSVRGTGDTGELFF. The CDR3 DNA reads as TGTGCCAGCAGCGTACGGGGGACAGGGGACACCGGGGAGCTGTTTTTT. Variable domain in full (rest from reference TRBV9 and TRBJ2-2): DSGVTQTPKHLITATGQRVTLRCSPRSGDLSVYWYQQSLDQGLQFLIQYYNGEERAKGNILERFSAQQFPDLHSELNLSSLELGDSALYFCASSVRGTGDTGELFFGEGSRLTVL.

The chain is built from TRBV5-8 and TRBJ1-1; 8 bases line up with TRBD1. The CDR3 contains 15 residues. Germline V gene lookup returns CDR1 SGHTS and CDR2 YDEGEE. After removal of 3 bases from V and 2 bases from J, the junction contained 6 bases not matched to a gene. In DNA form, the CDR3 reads TGTGCCAGCAGCTCCTGGGACAGGTATAACACTGAAGCTTTCTTT. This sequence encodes CASSSWDRYNTEAFF.

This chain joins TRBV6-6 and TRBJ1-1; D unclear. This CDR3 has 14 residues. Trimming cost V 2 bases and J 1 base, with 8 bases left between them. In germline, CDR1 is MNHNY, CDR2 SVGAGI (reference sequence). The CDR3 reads CASSYQEPNTEAFF. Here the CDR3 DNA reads TGTGCCAGCAGTTACCAGGAACCGAACACTGAAGCTTTCTTT.

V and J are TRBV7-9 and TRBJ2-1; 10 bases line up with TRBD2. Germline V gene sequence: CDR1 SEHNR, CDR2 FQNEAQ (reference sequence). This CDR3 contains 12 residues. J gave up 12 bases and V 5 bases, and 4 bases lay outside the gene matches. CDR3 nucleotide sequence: TGTGCCAGCAGCGACGAGCGGGAGGGGCAGTTCTTC. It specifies CASSDEREGQFF. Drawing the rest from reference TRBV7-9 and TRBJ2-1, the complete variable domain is DTGVSQNPRHKITKRGQNVTFRCDPISEHNRLYWYRQTLGQGPEFLTYFQNEAQLEKSRLLSDRFSAERPKGSFSTLEIQRTEQGDSAMYLCASSDEREGQFFGPGTRLTVL.

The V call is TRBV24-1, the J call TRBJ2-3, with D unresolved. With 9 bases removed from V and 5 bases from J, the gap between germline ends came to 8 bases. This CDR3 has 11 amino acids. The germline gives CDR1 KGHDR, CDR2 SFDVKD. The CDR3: CATYFGDTQYF. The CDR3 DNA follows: TGTGCCACCTACTTCGGAGATACGCAGTATTTT.

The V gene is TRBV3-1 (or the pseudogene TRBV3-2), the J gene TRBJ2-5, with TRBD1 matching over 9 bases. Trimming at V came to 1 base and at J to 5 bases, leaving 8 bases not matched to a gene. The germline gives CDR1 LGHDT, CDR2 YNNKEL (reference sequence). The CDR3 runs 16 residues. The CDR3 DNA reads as TGTGCCAGCAGCCAAGGGGGACAGGGTGGCGGGGAGACCCAGTACTTC. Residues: CASSQGGQGGGETQYF.

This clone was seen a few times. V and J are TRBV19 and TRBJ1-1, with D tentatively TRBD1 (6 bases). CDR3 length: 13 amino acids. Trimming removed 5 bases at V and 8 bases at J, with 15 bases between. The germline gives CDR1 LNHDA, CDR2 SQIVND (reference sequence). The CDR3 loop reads CASSPNRVLEAFF. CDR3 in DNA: TGTGCCAGTAGTCCTAACAGGGTCCTCGAAGCTTTCTTT.

The CDR3 reads CASGAGVLAKNIQYF. In DNA, the CDR3 is TGTGCCAGTGGCGCAGGGGTCCTAGCCAAAAACATTCAGTACTTC. The chain has TRBV19 and TRBJ2-4, with D perhaps matching TRBD1 (6 bases). The CDR3 is 15 residues long. Germline V gene lookup returns CDR1 LNHDA and CDR2 SQIVND (reference sequence). Trimming left V 8 bases short and J 0 bases short, with 14 bases between. Supplemented by reference TRBV19 and TRBJ2-4, the full variable domain reads DGGITQSPKYLFRKEGQNVTLSCEQNLNHDAMYWYRQDPGQGLRLIYYSQIVNDFQKGDIAEGYSVSREKKESFPLTVTSAQKNPTAFYLCASGAGVLAKNIQYFGAGTRLSVL.

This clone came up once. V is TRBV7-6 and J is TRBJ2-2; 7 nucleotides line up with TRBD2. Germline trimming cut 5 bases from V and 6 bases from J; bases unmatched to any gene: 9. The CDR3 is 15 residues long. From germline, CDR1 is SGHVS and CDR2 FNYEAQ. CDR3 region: CASSPLAANSGELFF. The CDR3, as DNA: TGTGCCAGCAGCCCTCTAGCGGCTAACTCCGGGGAGCTGTTTTTT.

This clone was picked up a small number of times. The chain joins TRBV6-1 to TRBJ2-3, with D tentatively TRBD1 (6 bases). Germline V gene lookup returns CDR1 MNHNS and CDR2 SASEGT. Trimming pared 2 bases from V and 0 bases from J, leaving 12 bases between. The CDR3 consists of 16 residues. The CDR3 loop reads CASSEWRQASTDTQYF. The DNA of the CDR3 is TGTGCCAGCAGTGAATGGAGACAGGCTAGCACAGATACGCAGTATTTT.

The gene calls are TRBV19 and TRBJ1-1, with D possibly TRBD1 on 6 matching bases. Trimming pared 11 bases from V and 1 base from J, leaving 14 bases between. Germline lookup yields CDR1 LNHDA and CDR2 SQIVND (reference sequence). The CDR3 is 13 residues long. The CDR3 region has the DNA TGTGCCTCAACGGGACACCCGAACACTGAAGCTTTCTTT. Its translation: CASTGHPNTEAFF.

DNA for the CDR3: TGTGCCAGCAGCCAACGGATAGCTAGCGGGCAAGAGACCCAGTACTTC. This translates into CASSQRIASGQETQYF. The rearrangement links TRBV14 to TRBJ2-5; TRBD2 aligns across 8 bases. The germline V gene encodes CDR1 SGHDN and CDR2 FVKESK. The CDR3 runs 16 residues. V dropped 2 bases and J dropped 2; count of bases not matched to a gene: 7.

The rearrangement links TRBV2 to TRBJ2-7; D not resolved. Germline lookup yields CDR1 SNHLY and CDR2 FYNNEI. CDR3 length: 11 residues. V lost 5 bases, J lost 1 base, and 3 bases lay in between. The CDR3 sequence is CASSLSYEQYF. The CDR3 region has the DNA TGTGCCAGCAGTCTGTCCTACGAGCAGTACTTC.

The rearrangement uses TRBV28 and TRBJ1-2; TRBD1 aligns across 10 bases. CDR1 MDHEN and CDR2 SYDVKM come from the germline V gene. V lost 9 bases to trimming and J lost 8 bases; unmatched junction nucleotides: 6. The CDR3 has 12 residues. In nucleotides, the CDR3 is TGTGCCAGTAGGGACAGGGGAGAGGGCTACACCTTC. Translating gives CASRDRGEGYTF.

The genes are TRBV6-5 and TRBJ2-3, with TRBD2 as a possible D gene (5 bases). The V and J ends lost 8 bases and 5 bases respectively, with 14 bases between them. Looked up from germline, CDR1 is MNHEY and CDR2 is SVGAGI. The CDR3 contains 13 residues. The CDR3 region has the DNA TGTGCCAGCTCGGACTCTTTGGGAGATACGCAGTATTTT. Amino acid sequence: CASSDSLGDTQYF.

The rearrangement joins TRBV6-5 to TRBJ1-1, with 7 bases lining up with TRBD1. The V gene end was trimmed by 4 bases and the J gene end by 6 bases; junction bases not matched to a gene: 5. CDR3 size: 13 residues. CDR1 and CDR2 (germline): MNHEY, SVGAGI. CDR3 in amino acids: CASSSGQGAEAFF. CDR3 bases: TGTGCCAGCAGTTCCGGTCAGGGGGCTGAAGCTTTCTTT.

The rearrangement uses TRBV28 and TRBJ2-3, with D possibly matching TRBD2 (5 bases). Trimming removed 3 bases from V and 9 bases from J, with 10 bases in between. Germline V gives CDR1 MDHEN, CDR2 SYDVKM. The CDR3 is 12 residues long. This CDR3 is CASSFAGQTQYF. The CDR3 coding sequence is TGTGCCAGCAGTTTCGCGGGTCAAACGCAGTATTTT.

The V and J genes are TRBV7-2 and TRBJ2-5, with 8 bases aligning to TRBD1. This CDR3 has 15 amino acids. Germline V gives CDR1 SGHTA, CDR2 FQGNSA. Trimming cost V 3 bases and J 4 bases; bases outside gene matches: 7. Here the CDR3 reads CASSFQPGTGETQYF. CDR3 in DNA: TGTGCCAGCAGCTTCCAACCCGGGACAGGAGAGACCCAGTACTTC.

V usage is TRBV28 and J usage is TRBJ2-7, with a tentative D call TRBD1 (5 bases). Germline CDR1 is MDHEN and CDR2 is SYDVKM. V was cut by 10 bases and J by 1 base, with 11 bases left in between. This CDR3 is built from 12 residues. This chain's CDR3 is CATRQGSYEQYF. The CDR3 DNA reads TGTGCCACCAGGCAGGGTTCCTACGAGCAGTACTTC.

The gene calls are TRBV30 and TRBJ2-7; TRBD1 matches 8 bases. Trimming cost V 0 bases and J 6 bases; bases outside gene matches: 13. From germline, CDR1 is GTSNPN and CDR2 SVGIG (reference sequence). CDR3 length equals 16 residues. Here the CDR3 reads CAWSVRCLDRDCEQYF. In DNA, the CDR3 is TGTGCCTGGAGTGTACGCTGTTTGGACAGGGACTGCGAGCAGTACTTC.

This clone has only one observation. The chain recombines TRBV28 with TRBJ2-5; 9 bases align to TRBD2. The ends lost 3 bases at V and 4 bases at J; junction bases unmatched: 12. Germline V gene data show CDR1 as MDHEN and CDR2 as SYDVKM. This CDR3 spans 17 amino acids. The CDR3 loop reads CASSLGGSGGRGETQYF. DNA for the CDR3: TGTGCCAGCAGTTTGGGGGGTAGCGGGGGACGGGGAGAGACCCAGTACTTC.

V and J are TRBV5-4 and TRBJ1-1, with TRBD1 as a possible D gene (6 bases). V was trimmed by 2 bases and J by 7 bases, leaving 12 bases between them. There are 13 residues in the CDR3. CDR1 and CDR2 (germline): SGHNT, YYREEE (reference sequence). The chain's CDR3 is CASSFPGQFEAFF. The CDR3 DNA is TGTGCCAGCAGCTTTCCCGGACAGTTTGAAGCTTTCTTT.

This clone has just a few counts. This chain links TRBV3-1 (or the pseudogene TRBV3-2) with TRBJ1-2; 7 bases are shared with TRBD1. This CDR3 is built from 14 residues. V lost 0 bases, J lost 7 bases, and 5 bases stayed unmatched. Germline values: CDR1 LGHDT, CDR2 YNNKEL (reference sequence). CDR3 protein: CASSQEGQSPGYTF. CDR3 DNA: TGTGCCAGCAGCCAAGAGGGACAGAGCCCTGGCTACACCTTC.

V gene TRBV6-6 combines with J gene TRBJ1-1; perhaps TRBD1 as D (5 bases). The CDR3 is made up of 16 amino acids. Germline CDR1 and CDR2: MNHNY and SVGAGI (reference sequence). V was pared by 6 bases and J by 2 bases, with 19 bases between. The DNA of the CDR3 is TGTGCCAGCAGAACTCGGGGGACGGCCGGCAACACTGAAGCTTTCTTT. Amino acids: CASRTRGTAGNTEAFF.

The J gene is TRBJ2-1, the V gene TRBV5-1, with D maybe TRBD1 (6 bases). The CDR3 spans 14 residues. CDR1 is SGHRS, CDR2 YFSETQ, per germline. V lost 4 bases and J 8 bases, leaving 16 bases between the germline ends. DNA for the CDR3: TGCGCCAGCAGCCCGGTTGTTCAGGGGTATGAGCAGTTCTTC. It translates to CASSPVVQGYEQFF.

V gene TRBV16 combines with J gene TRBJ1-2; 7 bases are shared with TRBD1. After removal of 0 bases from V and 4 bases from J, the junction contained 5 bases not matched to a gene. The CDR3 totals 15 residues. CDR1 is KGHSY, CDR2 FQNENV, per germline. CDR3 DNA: TGTGCCAGCAGCCAATCGGACAGGAGCGTCTATGGCTACACCTTC. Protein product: CASSQSDRSVYGYTF.

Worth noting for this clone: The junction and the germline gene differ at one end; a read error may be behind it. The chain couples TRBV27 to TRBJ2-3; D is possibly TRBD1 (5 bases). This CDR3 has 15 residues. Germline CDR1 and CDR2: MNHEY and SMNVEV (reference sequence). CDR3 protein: CASSLTQGSTDAQYF. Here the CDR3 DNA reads TGTGCCAGCAGTTTAACGCAGGGCTCCACAGATGCGCAGTATTTT.